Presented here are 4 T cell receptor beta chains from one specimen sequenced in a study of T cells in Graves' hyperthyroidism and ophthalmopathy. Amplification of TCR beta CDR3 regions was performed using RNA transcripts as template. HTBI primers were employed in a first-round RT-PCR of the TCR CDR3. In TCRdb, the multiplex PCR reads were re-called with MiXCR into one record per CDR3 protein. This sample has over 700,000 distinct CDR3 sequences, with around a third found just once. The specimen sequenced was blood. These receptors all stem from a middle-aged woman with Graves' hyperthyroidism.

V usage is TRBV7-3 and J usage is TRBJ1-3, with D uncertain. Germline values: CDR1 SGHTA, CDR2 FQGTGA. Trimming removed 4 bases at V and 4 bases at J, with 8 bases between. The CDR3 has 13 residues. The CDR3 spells CASSSRKGNTIYF. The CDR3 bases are TGTGCCAGCAGCTCACGGAAGGGAAACACCATATATTTT.

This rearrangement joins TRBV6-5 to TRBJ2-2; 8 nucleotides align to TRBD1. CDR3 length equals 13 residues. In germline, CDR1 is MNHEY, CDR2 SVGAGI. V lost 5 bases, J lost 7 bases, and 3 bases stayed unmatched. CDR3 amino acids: CASSETGVGELFF. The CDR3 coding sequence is TGTGCCAGCAGTGAGACAGGGGTCGGGGAGCTGTTTTTT.

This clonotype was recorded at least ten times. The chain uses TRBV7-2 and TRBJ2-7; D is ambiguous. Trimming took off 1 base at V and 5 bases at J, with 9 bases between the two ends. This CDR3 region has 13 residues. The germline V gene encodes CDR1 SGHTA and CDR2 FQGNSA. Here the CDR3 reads CASSLGRIDEQYF. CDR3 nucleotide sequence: TGTGCCAGCAGCTTAGGACGGATCGACGAGCAGTACTTC. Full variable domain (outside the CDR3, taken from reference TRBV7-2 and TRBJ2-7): GAGVSQSPSNKVTEKGKDVELRCDPISGHTALYWYRQSLGQGLEFLIYFQGNSAPDKSGLPSDRFSAERTGGSVSTLTIQRTQQEDSAVYLCASSLGRIDEQYFGPGTRLTVT.

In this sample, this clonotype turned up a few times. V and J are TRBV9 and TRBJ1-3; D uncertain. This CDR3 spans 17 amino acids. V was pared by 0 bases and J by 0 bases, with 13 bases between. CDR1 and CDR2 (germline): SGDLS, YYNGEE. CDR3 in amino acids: CASSVGVRSSSGNTIYF. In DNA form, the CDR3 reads TGTGCCAGCAGCGTAGGTGTCAGGAGTTCCTCTGGAAACACCATATATTTT.